The clone carrying this T cell receptor (beta chain) was recorded once. These data come from a study of blood T cell repertoires in COVID-19. Germline assignment: CDR1 LGHDT and CDR2 YNNKEL (reference sequence). V lost 1 base and J 6 bases, leaving 10 bases between the germline ends. The CDR3 is made up of 13 amino acids. Assignment of participants to cohorts was predicated upon participant-reported clinical history. Data came from immunoSEQ multiplex PCR; TCRdb stores just in-frame clones and leaves some out. The data hold roughly 170,000 clones, with more than 80% observed a single time. The sample comprised PBMCs or T cells enriched from blood (not recorded which). The TCR sequence derives from a man in his fifties or sixties who had recovered from COVID-19. The chain combines TRBV3-1 (or the pseudogene TRBV3-2) with TRBJ2-7, with D tentatively TRBD1 (5 bases). DNA of the CDR3: TGTGCCAGCAGCCAAGTTGCAGGGATCGAGCAGTACTTC. Its translation: CASSQVAGIEQYF.